The clone carrying this T cell receptor beta chain came up many times. Its antigen remains unknown. TCRdb re-analysed the 5' RACE reads in MiXCR, keeping a single row per CDR3 protein. Among under 450,000 distinct CDR3 sequences listed, roughly 19% were seen once. These data are taken from a study of T-cell memory formation after mild COVID-19. The CDR3 length is 14 residues. Trimming pared 0 bases from V and 5 bases from J, leaving 10 bases between. General study results and limits: That cross-reactive memory joined was suggested by some responding clones appearing in pre-infection memory.

This sequence originates from a man younger than 30 who had mild COVID-19 (a few samples of this study predate the infection). Cell type and time point are not known. This chain connects TRBV23-1 to TRBJ2-5; D uncertain. TRBV23-1 carries the ORF label, with uncertain function. Sequenced material: PBMCs or a T cell subset sorted from them (not recorded which). The CDR3 sequence is CASSQSGLGETQYF. The CDR3 DNA sequence: TGCGCCAGCAGTCAATCGGGGTTGGGGGAGACCCAGTACTTC.